These 11 T cell receptor beta chains share one sample of origin, sequenced in a study of blood T cell repertoires in COVID-19. Clones were read by immunoSEQ multiplex PCR, and TCRdb kept only the in-frame ones, dropping some. This table has 130,000 or so clones, roughly 83% appearing once. Source material: peripheral blood. These receptors were collected from a woman older than 75 with acute or convalescent COVID-19.

This chain uses TRBV7-2 with TRBJ1-1, with D possibly being TRBD1 (5 bases). From germline, CDR1 is SGHTA and CDR2 FQGNSA. Trimming pared 5 bases from V and 0 bases from J, leaving 10 bases between. The CDR3 has 14 amino acids. The CDR3 region is CASSPGGLNTEAFF. CDR3 sequence (DNA): TGTGCCAGCAGCCCGGGGGGTTTGAACACTGAAGCTTTCTTT.

CDR3 sequence: CASTIQGKGEKLFF. The CDR3 region has the DNA TGTGCCAGCACTATACAGGGGAAAGGTGAAAAACTGTTTTTT. The V and J genes are TRBV2 and TRBJ1-4, with TRBD1 identical over 7 bases. Germline values: CDR1 SNHLY, CDR2 FYNNEI. The CDR3 sequence is 14 residues long. V lost 7 bases and J lost 7; bases outside the gene matches: 9.

The V gene is TRBV3-1 (or the pseudogene TRBV3-2), the J gene TRBJ2-7; TRBD1 is a possible D gene (5 bases). The CDR3 length is 15 residues. Germline assignment: CDR1 LGHDT and CDR2 YNNKEL (reference sequence). Trimming took off 4 bases at V and 2 bases at J, with 15 bases between the two ends. The CDR3 spells CASSPRQSLTYEQYF. CDR3 in DNA: TGTGCCAGCAGCCCCAGACAGTCCCTTACCTACGAGCAGTACTTC.

The V and J genes are TRBV5-1 and TRBJ1-1; 9 bases are shared with TRBD1. The CDR3 loop spans 16 amino acids. Germline loops: CDR1 SGHRS, CDR2 YFSETQ. V was pared by 1 base and J by 7 bases, with 11 bases of the junction left unmatched. CDR3 bases: TGCGCCAGCAGCTTGACGGGACAGGGTTCGGGGAGTGAAGCTTTCTTT. Protein: CASSLTGQGSGSEAFF.

The V call is TRBV7-2, the J call TRBJ1-1, with a possible D match to TRBD1 (5 bases). There are 13 residues in the CDR3. The V end lost 5 bases, the J end lost 2 bases, and 9 bases lay between the germline ends. Germline V gene data show CDR1 as SGHTA and CDR2 as FQGNSA. CDR3 in DNA: TGTGCCAGCAGCAAGGACATAAACACTGAAGCTTTCTTT. Translation gives CASSKDINTEAFF. The full variable domain, completed using reference TRBV7-2 and TRBJ1-1, is GAGVSQSPSNKVTEKGKDVELRCDPISGHTALYWYRQSLGQGLEFLIYFQGNSAPDKSGLPSDRFSAERTGGSVSTLTIQRTQQEDSAVYLCASSKDINTEAFFGQGTRLTVV.

V and J are TRBV2 and TRBJ1-2; D call uncertain. The CDR3 is made up of 17 amino acids. CDR1 is SNHLY, CDR2 FYNNEI, per germline. Trimming removed 1 base from V and 1 base from J, with 16 bases in between. The CDR3: CASSEGGVRTFNYGYTF. The CDR3 nucleotides are TGTGCCAGCAGTGAAGGTGGTGTCAGGACTTTTAACTATGGCTACACCTTC.

The chain employs TRBV19 and TRBJ2-3, with 9 bases fitting TRBD2. The CDR3 loop spans 18 amino acids. Germline lookup yields CDR1 LNHDA and CDR2 SQIVND (reference sequence). V was clipped by 1 base and J by 2 bases; unmatched bases: 10. The CDR3 reads CASSIGSWASGDTDTQYF. Here the CDR3 DNA reads TGTGCCAGTAGTATAGGCTCTTGGGCTAGCGGGGACACAGATACGCAGTATTTT.

The CDR3 DNA reads TGTGCCAGCTTACCCCGACAGGGCTCTGGAAACACCATATATTTT. It specifies CASLPRQGSGNTIYF. The chain couples TRBV18 to TRBJ1-3; 7 bases are shared with TRBD1. The germline V gene has CDR1 KGHSH and CDR2 LQKENI. V dropped 7 bases and J dropped 0; count of bases not matched to a gene: 6. This CDR3 spans 15 amino acids.

Worth noting for this clone: Additional DNA sequences in this sample encode the identical CDR3. The rearrangement joins TRBV7-2 to TRBJ2-3; 7 bases map to TRBD2. Germline trimming cut 3 bases from V and 3 bases from J; bases unmatched to any gene: 3. CDR1 is SGHTA, CDR2 FQGNSA, per germline. CDR3 length equals 14 residues. CDR3 coding DNA: TGTGCCAGCAGCTTTGGCGGGGGTACAGATACGCAGTATTTT. Translated: CASSFGGGTDTQYF.

The rearrangement joins TRBV5-1 to TRBJ1-2; TRBD1 might be the D (5 bases). The CDR3 covers 17 residues. V was trimmed by 1 base and J by 0 bases, leaving 16 bases between them. Germline V lookup: CDR1 SGHRS, CDR2 YFSETQ. The CDR3 here is CASSLPVRGGANYGYTF. CDR3 nucleotides: TGCGCCAGCAGCTTGCCAGTGCGGGGGGGAGCTAACTATGGCTACACCTTC.

This clone was seen a handful of times. The chain combines TRBV6-2 or TRBV6-3 with TRBJ1-1, with a possible D match to TRBD1 (5 bases). The CDR3 is 14 residues long. V lost 3 bases and J lost 6, with 14 bases in between. Germline V gene sequence: CDR1 MNHEY, CDR2 SVGEGT. CDR3 loop: CASSYGDRFSEAFF. CDR3 sequence (DNA): TGTGCCAGCAGTTATGGTGACAGATTTTCTGAAGCTTTCTTT.